This record looks at one T cell receptor (beta chain) sequence and its context. Only a few counts were recorded for this clone. Its recognized antigen is unknown. No base quality information exists; no much larger clone differs at one position. Receptors were amplified or captured by the immunoSEQ multiplex PCR assay. For the multiplex PCR, a mixture combining 60 forward primers for TCR Vbeta segments and 13 reverse primers for TCR Jbeta segments was used. The CDR3 region of rearranged TCR beta genes was amplified from genomic DNA with a multiplex PCR assay. On the Illumina HiSeq System, the amplified TCR beta libraries were sequenced as 87-base-pair reads. Per the authors' processing: Across the 500 to 750 repertoires, a later analysis counted 75 million to 90 million unique TCR beta chains, roughly 11 million of which were shared by at least two donors. A nearest-neighbor algorithm error-corrected the raw reads and collapsed the reads into unique sequences, merging closely related sequences to remove PCR and sequencing errors. Alignment of CDR3 sequences to IMGT reference sequences was used to assign V, D and J gene segments. For a sequence to be retained, a match of at least six nucleotides was required to both a V gene segment and a J gene segment. A rearrangement counted as productive if the CDR3 had no stop codons and remained in frame with V and J, and every other rearrangement counted as non-productive. Following IMGT convention, CDR3 was defined as the stretch from the second conserved V-encoded cysteine to the conserved J-encoded phenylalanine. In an earlier analysis of just under 600 of the donors, sequences lacking an unambiguous match to a single V gene segment were excluded. In an earlier analysis of almost 600 of the donors, a V segment was called functional when productive rearrangements were above 56.7%, and segregating when the standard deviation between donors exceeded 5%. A statistical classification framework was developed to diagnose cytomegalovirus status using the catalog of TCR beta chain sequences. A later analysis assigned V and J genes by comparing TCR nucleotide sequences with IMGT/GENE-DB human TR gene sequences. A later analysis assigned CDR3 sequences and most-parsimonious VDJ recombination scenarios with the TCRdist pipeline. In a later analysis, each TCR beta chain was defined by its CDR3 amino acid sequence together with its V-gene family, and reads lacking a unique V-gene family were excluded. To address suspected cross-contamination and a sequencing artifact, a later analysis removed 592 highly shared, low-generation-probability nucleotide sequences. For each public chain, a later analysis derived a clonal expansion index from normalized ranks of inferred template counts within each repertoire. In a later analysis, generation probabilities were computed with a VDJ recombination model fitted to out-of-frame rearrangements, and the resulting probabilities were checked against IGoR. In a later analysis, TCR-TCR, TCR-HLA and TCR-CMV co-occurrence was scored with hypergeometric tests, and a repertoire-size bias correction was applied to TCR pairs. False discovery rates were estimated in a later analysis by permuting HLA or CMV assignments 20 times. In a later analysis, co-occurring TCRs were grouped with DBSCAN, and TCRdist sequence similarity was added when clustering was performed within HLA-allele-positive subsets. For co-occurrence clustering, repertoires with fewer than 30,000 or more than 120,000 public chains were excluded, along with roughly 5 repertoires with anomalous nucleotide sharing. This immuneACCESS table, as held by TCRdb, lists in-frame sequences with V and J called but not all clones. Of the missing ones, under half trace to an unresolved V gene in checked studies; the others have no known cause. V, J and clone size derive from that table, while D and trimming were established from the DNA sequence. The table for this sample lists hundreds of thousands of clones; approximately 90% of them were counted only once. Clones ranked in the top ten supply approximately 2% of the sample.

This sample was taken from a study of cytomegalovirus exposure and HLA in healthy donors (dated by TCRdb to 2016 to 2017). Study-wide context: In an earlier analysis of approximately 640 of the donors, 276 Gb of sequence data and just under 120 million unique TCR beta sequences from about 179 million T cells were reported. Besides the first cohort of 666 subjects, a separate validation cohort made up of over 100 different subjects was used. Genome-wide SNP genotypes for about 65% of the roughly 670 donors were used in a later genetic analysis, which treated that subset as a discovery cohort. The study used immunosequencing to profile the T cell repertoires of approximately 690 subjects and linked those repertoires to cytomegalovirus serostatus. Roughly 300 gigabases of sequencing data and tens of millions of unique TCR sequences were included in an early release covering 550 to 650 HLA-typed donors. The study was designed to test whether signatures of past pathogen exposure could be identified by cataloging public T cell receptors. To predict cytomegalovirus infection status, the study brought together high-throughput TCR immunosequencing, statistical association of individual TCRs with disease status, and machine learning. Among around 400 genotyped donors of the cohort, an average of around 240,000 unique TCR beta nucleotide sequences was sequenced per donor, of which 15% to 20% were non-productive. The number of typed donors differed by locus: roughly 620-630 for A, B, C, DRB1 and DQB1; 522 for DQA1; 606 for DPA1; and 400 to 480 for DPB1. A later analysis re-analyzed previously published TCR beta repertoires from 500 to 700 donors and added high-resolution HLA genotyping to study TCR occurrence patterns. Rather than using new phenotypic data, the later analysis identified candidate immune exposures from TCR beta sequences and from how often those sequences occurred across donors. To decide whether each TCR beta V gene segment behaved as functional or pseudogenic, an earlier analysis of fewer than 750 of the donors relied on high-throughput TCR beta sequencing. About 5 DR-DQ haplotypes were handled as single units for association and clustering, since linkage in the cohort was strong. All discovery cohort repertoires had been generated on a single sequencing platform. Both class I and class II loci were covered by HLA typing, at four-digit resolution. Donor age, sex, ethnicity and CMV serostatus were collected together with the repertoire data. Of the 398 genotyped donors, 65% to 90% fell in the genetic ancestry cluster associated with self-reported Caucasian donors.

Overall study results and their limits: In the study, 150 to 200 TCR beta chains were listed as associated with cytomegalovirus. Assigning TCR associations to individual alleles was difficult when HLA alleles, especially DR and DQ, strongly co-occurred. An association between a missense DCLRE1C variant and V-gene and J-gene trimming of TCR beta chains was found in a later genetic analysis and replicated in an independent cohort. Most CMV-associated TCR beta chains appeared to be HLA-restricted in a later analysis, and the HLA associations seemed to be driven largely by CMV exposure. The only immune exposure information available for the cohort was CMV serostatus. A few of the identified cytomegalovirus-associated TCR beta chains were confirmed in vitro to be specific for cytomegalovirus antigens. Compared with the approximately 720-donor mean, donors in an Asian-associated ancestry cluster had fewer N-insertions in productive TCRs, according to a later genetic analysis. The classifier was reported to diagnose cytomegalovirus status with high specificity and sensitivity in both the original cohort and the validation cohort. At a false discovery rate of 0.05, a later analysis linked 15,000 to 20,000 TCR beta sequences to specific HLA alleles. Because HLA typing was missing for some donors at each locus, association tests included only the typed subset. The authors suggested that the approach could potentially be generalized to other disease states and immunological phenotypes. According to a later analysis, TCR association rates differed among HLA loci, with DRB1 alleles showing the most associated TCRs and HLA-C alleles showing the fewest. In an earlier analysis of 587 of the donors, most TCR beta V segments were observed in productive rearrangements about 90% or about 30% of the time, broadly matching IMGT annotations. A cluster of highly shared sequence variants was judged likely to represent a technical artifact of the sequencing pipeline. The earlier analysis of 587 of the donors excluded 15 to 20 rarely observed V segments, including chromosome 9 orphons, because counts were too low. A further reported finding was that TCR beta sequences accurately predicted the HLA-A and HLA-B alleles for most subjects in the first cohort. Most TCR sequences were observed very rarely across donors, whereas some public TCRs were present in many individuals. Sequencing depth was assumed to be roughly uniform across donors in the presence/absence analyses, though that assumption may not hold. In a later analysis, HLA-associated TCR beta chains showed more clonal expansion and lower generation probabilities than non-associated chains that were equally common. In this cohort, only TCR beta chains were sequenced, and detectable features were limited by the absence of alpha or paired-chain data. Several of the top co-occurrence clusters appeared to be linked to parvovirus B19, influenza, CMV and Epstein-Barr virus, according to a later analysis. Correlated functional status among segregating V segments might reflect linkage disequilibrium, but an unknown experimental factor could not be ruled out.

The cohort consisted of 650 to 700 healthy bone marrow donors. Cohort members were all nominally healthy when sampled, although unrecorded immune exposures were likely present. The donor tested CMV seronegative and was one of the 352 seronegative cohort members. A peripheral blood sample was collected from each donor, and TCR beta sequencing was performed on peripheral blood mononuclear cells. Genomic DNA extraction from the blood cell samples was performed with the Qiagen DNeasy Blood Extraction Kit. Sequenced input: PBMCs. The origin of this receptor is a woman younger than 35 in good health and CMV-seronegative.

The CDR3 amino acid sequence is: CASRPGGRNTEAFF. The DNA reads TGTGCCAGTAGACCGGGGGGGCGTAACACTGAAGCTTTCTTT. The chain was built from TRBV19 and TRBJ1-1, with a tentative D gene TRBD1 over 6 matching bases. V is reduced by 6 bases and J by 2 bases, leaving a spacing of 13 bases between them. Looking up the germline V gene (reference sequence) yields CDR1 LNHDA and CDR2 SQIVND. The CDR3 contains 14 residues, cysteine and phenylalanine counted. This entry keeps only the CDR3 DNA: 42 bases, framed from base 1.